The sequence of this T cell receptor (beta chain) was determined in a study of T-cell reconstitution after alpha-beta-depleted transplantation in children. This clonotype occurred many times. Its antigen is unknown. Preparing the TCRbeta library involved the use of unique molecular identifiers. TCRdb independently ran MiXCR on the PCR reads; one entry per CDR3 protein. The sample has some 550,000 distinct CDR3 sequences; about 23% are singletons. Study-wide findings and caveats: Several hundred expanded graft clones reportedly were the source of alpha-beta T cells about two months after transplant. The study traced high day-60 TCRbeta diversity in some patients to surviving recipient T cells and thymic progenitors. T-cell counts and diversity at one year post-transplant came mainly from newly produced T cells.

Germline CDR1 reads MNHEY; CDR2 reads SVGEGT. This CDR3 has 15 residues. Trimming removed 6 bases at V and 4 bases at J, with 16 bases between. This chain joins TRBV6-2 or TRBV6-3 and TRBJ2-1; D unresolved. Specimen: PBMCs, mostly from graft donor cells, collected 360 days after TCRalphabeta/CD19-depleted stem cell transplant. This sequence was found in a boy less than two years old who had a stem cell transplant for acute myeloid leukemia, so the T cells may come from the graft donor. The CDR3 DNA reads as TGTGCCAGCAGCCACCTAGGACGGAATTACAATGAGCAGTTCTTC. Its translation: CASSHLGRNYNEQFF.